Each of the 20 T cell receptor beta chains below was sequenced from the same sample in a study of beta chain features in type 1 diabetes listed by TCRdb under 2018. Library generation was performed with the immunoSEQ multiplex PCR assay. The entire isolated RNA was reverse transcribed using the High Capacity cDNA Reverse Transcription Kit, and thus expressed TCRB transcripts were sequenced. TCRdb retrieved this table from immuneACCESS and kept in-frame rearrangements only. Not all clones are present; in checked studies, unresolved V genes account for under half, and no reason is known for the remainder. Counted in this sample were over 150,000 clones; 7.8% of them appeared once. Jointly, the top ten make up roughly 1% of the sample. The investigation overall reported the following: Type 1 diabetes patients showed a moderate but significant shortening of TCRB CDR3 length in all four CD4+ subsets.

No antigen is known for these receptors. The specimen sequenced was central memory CD4+ T cells from blood. The receptors stem from a woman aged 40 to 50 with type 1 diabetes.

The chain has TRBV7-2 and TRBJ1-5, with TRBD1 as a possible D gene (6 bases). CDR3 length: 14 residues. Germline assignment: CDR1 SGHTA and CDR2 FQGNSA. The ends were cut back, 2 bases at V and 9 bases at J, with 14 bases in the middle. The CDR3 reads CASSLQGSDGPQHF. CDR3 in DNA: TGTGCCAGCAGCTTACAGGGGTCAGATGGGCCCCAGCATTTT.

The CDR3 bases are TGTGCCAGCAGTTCATCCGACAGGGGGGGAACTGAAGCTTTCTTT. Amino acids: CASSSSDRGGTEAFF. The chain carries TRBV2 and TRBJ1-1, with 9 bases fitting TRBD1. CDR1 is SNHLY and CDR2 is FYNNEI in the germline V gene. The junction had 9 bases not matched to a gene; V was cut back by 5 bases and J by 5 bases. The length of the CDR3 is 15 residues.

This clone has a count of ten or more. V is TRBV28 and J is TRBJ1-1, with a weak D call TRBD1 (5 bases). V was pared by 7 bases and J by 7 bases, with 10 bases between. This CDR3 contains 11 residues. The germline V gene encodes CDR1 MDHEN and CDR2 SYDVKM. DNA of the CDR3: TGTGCCAGCACCACAGGCTTTGAAGCTTTCTTT. It encodes CASTTGFEAFF. Complete variable domain (other parts from reference TRBV28 and TRBJ1-1): DVKVTQSSRYLVKRTGEKVFLECVQDMDHENMFWYRQDPGLGLRLIYFSYDVKMKEKGDIPEGYSVSREKKERFSLILESASTNQTSMYLCASTTGFEAFFGQGTRLTVV.

The J gene is TRBJ2-5, the V gene TRBV5-1; TRBD2 agrees at 13 bases. The CDR3 loop spans 15 amino acids. Per the germline V gene, CDR1 is SGHRS and CDR2 is YFSETQ. V gave up 4 bases and J gave up 5 bases; unmatched junction bases: 5. The DNA of the CDR3 is TGCGCCAGCAGCCCGAGGACTAGCGGGAGTGAGACCCAGTACTTC. Its translation: CASSPRTSGSETQYF.

The V gene is TRBV14, the J gene TRBJ1-6, with TRBD1 matching over 9 bases. This CDR3 has 16 amino acids. Germline CDR1 reads SGHDN; CDR2 reads FVKESK. V trimming: 2 bases; J trimming: 4 bases; junction bases outside the gene matches: 3. The CDR3 nucleotides are TGTGCCAGCAGCCAACGGGACAGGGCGTATAATTCACCCCTCCACTTT. Its protein product is CASSQRDRAYNSPLHF.

The chain employs TRBV5-6 and TRBJ1-5; D uncertain. CDR1 SGHDT and CDR2 YYEEEE come from the germline V gene. The V end was cut by 1 base, the J end by 4 bases, with 12 bases between. The CDR3 has 15 residues. As DNA, the CDR3 is TGTGCCAGCAGCTTGAGTTGGGCTTTTAATCAGCCCCAGCATTTT. Translation: CASSLSWAFNQPQHF. Together with reference TRBV5-6 and TRBJ1-5, the CDR3 gives the full variable domain: DAGVTQSPTHLIKTRGQQVTLRCSPKSGHDTVSWYQQALGQGPQFIFQYYEEEERQRGNFPDRFSGHQFPNYSSELNVNALLLGDSALYLCASSLSWAFNQPQHFGDGTRLSIL.

This clone was observed many times. The rearrangement joins TRBV14 to TRBJ2-6, with D tentatively TRBD2 (7 bases). V dropped 1 base and J dropped 1 base, with 11 bases sitting between them. Germline CDR1 is SGHDN and CDR2 is FVKESK. The CDR3 has 17 residues. The CDR3 nucleotides are TGTGCCAGCAGCCAAGTTCGGGGGGCATCTGGGGCCAACGTCCTGACTTTC. Encoded protein: CASSQVRGASGANVLTF.

This clone was seen a handful of times. The chain has TRBV29-1 and TRBJ1-2; TRBD1 matches 8 bases. CDR3 length equals 14 residues. Germline CDR1 reads SQVTM; CDR2 reads ANQGSEA. V lost 0 bases to trimming and J lost 8 bases; unmatched junction nucleotides: 8. CDR3 amino acids: CSVEERRTGLGYTF. The DNA for the CDR3 is TGCAGCGTTGAAGAAAGGCGGACAGGGTTGGGCTACACCTTC.

This clone occurred many times. V usage is TRBV5-4 and J usage is TRBJ2-1, with D possibly TRBD2 on 6 matching bases. This CDR3 has 15 amino acids. With 1 base removed from V and 6 bases from J, the gap between germline ends came to 14 bases. CDR1 and CDR2 (germline): SGHNT, YYREEE (reference sequence). The CDR3 region has the DNA TGTGCCAGCAGCTTGTCTCTAGCGACCTTCAATGAGCAGTTCTTC. Translated: CASSLSLATFNEQFF.

This clone was counted only a few times. A junction boundary mismatches the germline segment, possibly from a read error. This chain links TRBV18 with TRBJ1-4; 7 bases match TRBD1. The CDR3 consists of 15 residues. CDR1 and CDR2 from the germline V gene are KGHSH and LQKENI. The CDR3 nucleotides read TGTGCCAGCTCCCCACCCAGACAGGGCAACGAAAAACTGTTTTTT. Translation gives CASSPPRQGNEKLFF.

The chain uses TRBV18 and TRBJ1-2, with unresolved D. Trimming pared 3 bases from V and 3 bases from J, leaving 14 bases between. The CDR3 totals 15 residues. Germline lookup yields CDR1 KGHSH and CDR2 LQKENI. CDR3 nucleotides: TGTGCCAGCTCACCGCTTGGAGGCAAAGACTATGGCTACACCTTC. Translating gives CASSPLGGKDYGYTF.

This clone showed up just a few times. V and J are TRBV14 and TRBJ2-7; a possible D gene is TRBD1 (7 bases). The germline V gene encodes CDR1 SGHDN and CDR2 FVKESK. The CDR3 is made up of 16 amino acids. The germline V and J ends were trimmed by 1 base and 5 bases, with 18 bases remaining between them. CDR3 residues: CASSQGVARRGHEQYF. The CDR3 bases are TGTGCCAGCAGCCAAGGGGTGGCCCGGAGGGGGCACGAGCAGTACTTC. Based on the CDR3 plus reference TRBV14 and TRBJ2-7, the full variable domain is EAGVTQFPSHSVIEKGQTVTLRCDPISGHDNLYWYRRVMGKEIKFLLHFVKESKQDESGMPNNRFLAERTGGTYSTLKVQPAELEDSGVYFCASSQGVARRGHEQYFGPGTRLTVT.

This clone has more than one count but fewer than ten. The chain links TRBV30 to TRBJ2-1, with TRBD2 as a possible D gene (6 bases). The V gene lost 1 base and the J gene lost 8 bases, with 18 bases spanning the gap. CDR1 is GTSNPN, CDR2 SVGIG, per germline (reference sequence). The CDR3 sequence is 15 residues long. In DNA form, the CDR3 reads TGTGCCTGGAGTGGGAGCGCGGGGCCCGGGGATGAGCAGTTCTTC. It is translated as CAWSGSAGPGDEQFF.

The sample holds many counts of this clone. The chain carries TRBV5-4 and TRBJ1-1; weak D call: TRBD1 (6 bases). The germline gives CDR1 SGHNT, CDR2 YYREEE (reference sequence). The CDR3 extends over 16 amino acids. V was clipped by 4 bases and J by 1 base, with 17 bases between them. CDR3 in DNA: TGTGCCAGCAGCCCTCGGGTAGGACAGCGGAACACTGAAGCTTTCTTT. Amino acid sequence: CASSPRVGQRNTEAFF.

This clone came up a few times. V and J are TRBV9 and TRBJ2-7, with TRBD2 identical over 8 bases. CDR1 and CDR2 from the germline V gene are SGDLS and YYNGEE. This CDR3 comprises 15 residues. J gave up 3 bases and V 3 bases, and 8 bases lay outside the gene matches. The CDR3 loop is CASSGTSGGIYEQYF. CDR3 DNA sequence: TGTGCCAGCAGCGGAACAAGCGGGGGAATCTACGAGCAGTACTTC.

A few counts support this clone. The chain couples TRBV30 to TRBJ2-1; 12 positions agree with TRBD2. The CDR3 is 15 amino acids. Germline V CDR1 and CDR2: GTSNPN, SVGIG (reference sequence). V trimming: 1 base; J trimming: 8 bases; junction bases outside the gene matches: 6. The CDR3 loop is CAWSGLAGASDEQFF. CDR3 sequence (DNA): TGTGCCTGGAGTGGACTAGCGGGAGCTTCCGATGAGCAGTTCTTC.

This sequence joins TRBV7-3 and TRBJ2-3, with TRBD1 matching 7 bases. The CDR3 length is 15 residues. The germline V gene has CDR1 SGHTA and CDR2 FQGTGA. J was trimmed by 2 bases and V by 5 bases; bases with no gene match: 7. For the CDR3, the DNA is TGTGCCAGCAGCCCAACAGGGGATATCACAGATACGCAGTATTTT. Translating it yields CASSPTGDITDTQYF.

The sample holds a few counts of this clone. This CDR3 is CASSQDQGRGLEQYF. The CDR3 nucleotides read TGCGCCAGCAGCCAAGATCAGGGCAGGGGGCTTGAGCAGTACTTC. V and J are TRBV4-3 and TRBJ2-7; 8 nucleotides align to TRBD1. The germline V gene encodes CDR1 LGHNA and CDR2 YSLEER. This CDR3 spans 15 amino acids. Unmatched junction bases numbered 8, after V lost 0 bases and J lost 7 bases.

The chain uses TRBV5-6 and TRBJ2-1, with TRBD2 matching over 7 bases. With 4 bases clipped from V and 8 bases from J, the junction kept 9 bases outside the gene matches. The CDR3 length is 14 residues. Germline-derived CDR1 and CDR2 are SGHDT and YYEEEE. DNA for the CDR3: TGTGCCAGCAGCCTGGAGGTCGGGAGGTATGAGCAGTTCTTC. This gives the protein CASSLEVGRYEQFF.

The sample holds a few counts of this clone. The chain links TRBV5-1 to TRBJ2-1; 10 nucleotides line up with TRBD2. Germline values: CDR1 SGHRS, CDR2 YFSETQ. The CDR3 spans 17 residues. V lost 4 bases to trimming and J lost 7 bases; unmatched junction nucleotides: 14. CDR3 sequence (DNA): TGCGCCAGCAGCATTACCGCCGGGACTAGCGCTAGGAATGAGCAGTTCTTC. Protein sequence: CASSITAGTSARNEQFF.